Each of the 31 T cell receptor beta chains below was sequenced from the same sample in a study of shared clonotypes between healthy human individuals. The method was immunoSEQ multiplex PCR; TCRdb's version includes in-frame clones alone and lacks a portion of them. In the table there are 400,000 to 500,000 clones, around three quarters of which are singletons. The source material was PBMCs. The origin of the receptors is a middle-aged woman in good health. Some clones in this sample may be carry-over from other donors' samples.

This clone has just one count. V usage is TRBV27 and J usage is TRBJ2-1; TRBD2 aligns across 7 bases. The CDR3 runs to 18 residues. Germline values: CDR1 MNHEY, CDR2 SMNVEV (reference sequence). With 6 bases clipped from V and 5 bases from J, the junction kept 19 bases outside the gene matches. The CDR3 here is CASRGGVGAGPSDNEQFF. The CDR3 DNA is TGTGCCAGCAGGGGGGGAGTAGGAGCGGGGCCTTCCGACAATGAGCAGTTCTTC.

V is TRBV29-1 and J is TRBJ2-1; TRBD2 might be the D (6 bases). Germline CDR1 reads SQVTM; CDR2 reads ANQGSEA. Trimming left V 0 bases short and J 3 bases short, with 24 bases between. The CDR3 loop spans 19 amino acids. The CDR3 region is CSVEDRELWREGHYNEQFF. CDR3 DNA: TGCAGCGTTGAAGATCGGGAATTGTGGCGGGAAGGCCACTACAATGAGCAGTTCTTC.

A single count supports this clone. The rearrangement links TRBV19 to TRBJ2-3; no clear D gene. V was pared by 6 bases and J by 1 base, with 17 bases between. The CDR3 has 16 amino acids. From germline, CDR1 is LNHDA and CDR2 SQIVND (reference sequence). CDR3 loop: CASSTYYETCTDTQYF. CDR3 nucleotide sequence: TGTGCCAGTAGCACCTACTACGAGACTTGCACAGATACGCAGTATTTT.

CDR3 sequence reads: CASSLVTSGGYNEQFF. The CDR3 DNA sequence: TGCGCCAGCAGCTTGGTGACTAGCGGGGGCTACAATGAGCAGTTCTTC. The chain employs TRBV5-1 and TRBJ2-1; 12 bases match TRBD2. The CDR3 runs 16 residues. Germline CDR1 is SGHRS and CDR2 is YFSETQ. The ends lost 0 bases at V and 3 bases at J; junction bases unmatched: 1.

As for this clone: In the same sample, other DNA sequences code for this CDR3. This chain connects TRBV9 to TRBJ1-4, with D possibly matching TRBD1 (6 bases). Germline-derived CDR1 and CDR2 are SGDLS and YYNGEE. The length of the CDR3 is 15 residues. Trimming removed 0 bases at V and 0 bases at J, with 6 bases between. CDR3 in amino acids: CASSVGTATNEKLFF. CDR3 bases: TGTGCCAGCAGCGTAGGGACAGCAACTAATGAAAAACTGTTTTTT.

The genes are TRBV4-1 and TRBJ2-2; 9 bases are a match to TRBD2. The CDR3 totals 16 residues. V lost 2 bases, J lost 5 bases, and 6 bases stayed unmatched. CDR1 and CDR2 (germline): MGHRA, YSYEKL. The CDR3 nucleotides are TGCGCCAGCAGCCAATCGGTGACTAGCGGTACCGGGGAGCTGTTTTTT. This gives the protein CASSQSVTSGTGELFF.

On this clone itself: This CDR3 is also generated by other DNA sequences in the sample. The chain carries TRBV4-1 and TRBJ1-4; 9 positions agree with TRBD1. Losses at the gene ends were 4 bases for V and 5 bases for J; bases not matched to a gene: 11. The germline V gene has CDR1 MGHRA and CDR2 YSYEKL. There are 17 residues in the CDR3. CDR3 loop: CASSLVPGQGPNEKLFF. CDR3 nucleotides: TGCGCCAGCAGCCTCGTCCCGGGACAGGGACCAAATGAAAAACTGTTTTTT.

Of note for this clone: A far larger clone is just one base off, so this is likely a read error. The chain combines TRBV6-5 with TRBJ2-1; no clear D. V was clipped by 7 bases and J by 7 bases, with 20 bases between them. The CDR3 loop spans 15 amino acids. Looked up from germline, CDR1 is MNHEY and CDR2 is SVGAGI. CDR3 nucleotides: TGTGCCAGCACCTTCACACCTGACCCCGGGAATGAGCAGTTCTTC. Its protein is CASTFTPDPGNEQFF.

The chain recombines TRBV7-9 with TRBJ1-2; weak D call: TRBD1 (6 bases). The CDR3 contains 15 residues. Germline V CDR1 and CDR2: SEHNR, FQNEAQ (reference sequence). V was trimmed by 8 bases and J by 4 bases, leaving 20 bases between them. The CDR3 nucleotides are TGTGCCAGCGCAACCGCAGGGGCCGAAGGCTATGGCTACACCTTC. It yields the protein CASATAGAEGYGYTF.

In its sample, this clone was seen a few times. The chain recombines TRBV7-3 with TRBJ2-3; 8 positions match TRBD1. CDR1 is SGHTA and CDR2 is FQGTGA in the germline V gene. This CDR3 comprises 14 residues. After removal of 3 bases from V and 6 bases from J, the junction contained 5 bases not matched to a gene. The CDR3 DNA is TGTGCCAGCAGCTTCCAGGGGGCATCCGATACGCAGTATTTT. This encodes CASSFQGASDTQYF.

A few counts support this clone. This chain uses TRBV19 with TRBJ2-5; 14 bases match TRBD2. The CDR3 contains 17 residues. The germline CDR1 and CDR2 sequences are LNHDA and SQIVND (reference sequence). V was clipped by 5 bases and J by 6 bases; unmatched bases: 11. CDR3 amino acids: CASSPRTSGRRGKTQYF. CDR3 nucleotide sequence: TGTGCCAGTAGTCCTCGGACTAGCGGGAGGCGCGGGAAGACCCAGTACTTC.

The V gene is TRBV6-1, the J gene TRBJ2-6; D is possibly TRBD1 (5 bases). Trimming took off 6 bases at V and 2 bases at J, with 8 bases between the two ends. Germline V gene lookup returns CDR1 MNHNS and CDR2 SASEGT. This CDR3 comprises 14 residues. The chain's CDR3 is CASSKGAGANVLTF. The CDR3 region has the DNA TGTGCCAGCAGCAAAGGGGCTGGGGCCAACGTCCTGACTTTC.

The chain recombines TRBV12-2 with TRBJ1-2. TRBV12-2 is marked as a pseudogene. The CDR3 covers 10 residues. CDR3 DNA sequence: TGTGCAACTTTCCGGGGCGGCTACACCTTC. Its translation: CATFRGGYTF.

This clone came up once. This chain joins TRBV6-1 and TRBJ2-1, with 13 bases fitting TRBD2. CDR3 size: 15 residues. CDR1 and CDR2 from the germline V gene are MNHNS and SASEGT. With V trimmed by 4 bases and J by 4 bases, 1 base remained unmatched. CDR3 amino acids: CASSAGLAGYNEQFF. The CDR3 DNA reads as TGTGCCAGCAGTGCGGGACTAGCGGGATACAATGAGCAGTTCTTC.

The rearrangement links TRBV30 to TRBJ2-6, with D unresolved. The CDR3 totals 14 residues. V lost 1 base and J 3 bases, leaving 7 bases between the germline ends. Germline V gene lookup returns CDR1 GTSNPN and CDR2 SVGIG (reference sequence). CDR3 in amino acids: CAWSGIYGANVLTF. CDR3 sequence (DNA): TGTGCCTGGAGTGGGATCTATGGGGCCAACGTCCTGACTTTC.

This chain connects TRBV7-8 to TRBJ2-1; D not resolved. Per the germline V gene, CDR1 is SGHVS and CDR2 is FQNEAQ. The CDR3 spans 12 residues. Trimming took off 1 base at V and 12 bases at J, with 10 bases between the two ends. The CDR3 DNA sequence: TGTGCCAGCAGCTTAGTAAGGGCGTCGCAGTTCTTC. Translating gives CASSLVRASQFF.

The V call is TRBV15, the J call TRBJ2-5; TRBD2 matches 15 bases. The V gene end was trimmed by 0 bases and the J gene end by 5 bases; junction bases not matched to a gene: 4. The germline gives CDR1 LNHNV, CDR2 YYDKDF (reference sequence). The CDR3 consists of 17 residues. CDR3 in amino acids: CATSREGLAGGGETQYF. The CDR3 nucleotides are TGTGCCACCAGCAGAGAGGGACTAGCGGGAGGAGGGGAGACCCAGTACTTC. The full variable domain, rest sourced from reference TRBV15 and TRBJ2-5, is DAMVIQNPRYQVTQFGKPVTLSCSQTLNHNVMYWYQQKSSQAPKLLFHYYDKDFNNEADTPDNFQSRRPNTSFCFLDIRSPGLGDTAMYLCATSREGLAGGGETQYFGPGTRLLVL.

The CDR3 sequence: CSAAINEQYF. CDR3 sequence (DNA): TGCAGTGCAGCCATAAACGAGCAGTACTTC. The chain links TRBV20-1 to TRBJ2-5; D not resolved. The J call may not be correct, given that the DNA end is closer to TRBJ2-7. Germline V gives CDR1 DFQATT, CDR2 SNEGSKA (reference sequence). This CDR3 contains 10 residues.

The chain employs TRBV5-4 and TRBJ2-5; D not resolved. The last part of the DNA fits TRBJ2-7 better; the J call may be wrong. The CDR3 runs to 16 residues. Germline V gives CDR1 SGHNT, CDR2 YYREEE (reference sequence). The DNA of the CDR3 is TGTGCCAGCAGCGCCCCTTTAGCCTCCCCAAAGTCCGAGCAGTACTTC. Its protein is CASSAPLASPKSEQYF.

This chain uses TRBV4-1 with TRBJ1-2; 10 bases fit TRBD1. V lost 3 bases, J lost 6 bases, and 7 bases stayed unmatched. Germline V gives CDR1 MGHRA, CDR2 YSYEKL. There are 15 residues in the CDR3. CDR3 sequence (DNA): TGCGCCAGCAGCCATTACCTGACAGGGGGCGATGGCTACACCTTC. It codes for CASSHYLTGGDGYTF.

This clone has just a few counts. J is TRBJ2-2 and V is TRBV9, with D perhaps given as TRBD1 or TRBD2 (5 bases each). Germline V gene data show CDR1 as SGDLS and CDR2 as YYNGEE. Trimming left V 6 bases short and J 5 bases short, with 14 bases between. This CDR3 comprises 14 residues. The CDR3 nucleotides are TGTGCCAGCACCCGGGACCTAGAGACCGGGGAGCTGTTTTTT. Translation: CASTRDLETGELFF.

With respect to this clone: Since a far larger clone is one base different, this is likely a read error. This sample includes further DNA sequences coding for the same CDR3. The V call is TRBV27, the J call TRBJ1-2; 9 bases are shared with TRBD1. The CDR3 contains 14 residues. CDR1 is MNHEY, CDR2 SMNVEV, per germline (reference sequence). In DNA, the CDR3 is TGTGCCAGCAGTTCATGGGAGACAGGGGGTGGCTACACTTTC. The encoded protein is CASSSWETGGGYTF.

Remarks on this clone: A read error may produce the germline difference seen at one junction end. The chain couples TRBV5-6 to TRBJ1-2; D is undetermined. Germline V CDR1 and CDR2: SGHDT, YYEEEE. This CDR3 has 11 residues. The CDR3 loop reads CASSLEGSQQF. CDR3 nucleotides: TGTGCCAGCAGCTTGGAAGGGAGTCAACAGTTC.

CDR3 in amino acids: CASSKRGRGSYNEQFF. CDR3 DNA sequence: TGTGCCAGTAGTAAGCGGGGGAGAGGATCCTACAATGAGCAGTTCTTC. The V call is TRBV19, the J call TRBJ2-1, with 8 bases matching TRBD2. The length of the CDR3 is 16 residues. V lost 4 bases, J lost 1 base, and 6 bases stayed unmatched. Looked up from germline, CDR1 is LNHDA and CDR2 is SQIVND (reference sequence). Variable domain in full (rest from reference TRBV19 and TRBJ2-1): DGGITQSPKYLFRKEGQNVTLSCEQNLNHDAMYWYRQDPGQGLRLIYYSQIVNDFQKGDIAEGYSVSREKKESFPLTVTSAQKNPTAFYLCASSKRGRGSYNEQFFGPGTRLTVL.

The rearrangement uses TRBV27 and TRBJ2-3; D remains unclear. The CDR3 loop spans 15 amino acids. Trimming shortened V by 3 bases and J by 0 bases, and 10 bases separated the two germline ends. CDR1 and CDR2 (germline): MNHEY, SMNVEV (reference sequence). The CDR3 DNA reads as TGTGCCAGCAGTTTCATGGGATTTAGCACAGATACGCAGTATTTT. This encodes CASSFMGFSTDTQYF.

This chain uses TRBV5-4 with TRBJ2-5, with D possibly TRBD1 on 6 matching bases. V lost 0 bases and J lost 4, with 10 bases in between. CDR3 length: 14 amino acids. Germline values: CDR1 SGHNT, CDR2 YYREEE (reference sequence). The chain's CDR3 is CASSLVGAGETQYF. CDR3 nucleotides: TGTGCCAGCAGCTTGGTGGGGGCGGGAGAGACCCAGTACTTC.

This clone was seen more than once but under ten times. For the CDR3, the DNA is TGTGCCAGCAGCAGACCAGGGTGGGGAAACATTCAGTACTTC. Protein product: CASSRPGWGNIQYF. The gene calls are TRBV21-1 and TRBJ2-4; the table's D call of TRBD1 was not tested on the DNA. TRBV21-1 is annotated as a pseudogene. The CDR3 covers 14 residues.

This chain links TRBV7-2 with TRBJ2-3, with TRBD1 as a possible D gene (5 bases). Germline V gene data show CDR1 as SGHTA and CDR2 as FQGNSA. Trimming stripped 5 bases from V and 1 base from J, with 13 bases between. The CDR3 totals 15 residues. CDR3 amino acids: CASSIVGRGTDTQYF. As DNA, the CDR3 is TGTGCCAGCAGCATAGTGGGCAGGGGCACAGATACGCAGTATTTT.

The CDR3 region is CAISEPPGLAPNTGELFF. CDR3 in DNA: TGTGCCATCAGTGAGCCCCCCGGACTAGCACCGAACACCGGGGAGCTGTTTTTT. V gene TRBV10-3 combines with J gene TRBJ2-2; 8 nucleotides align to TRBD2. The ends lost 2 bases at V and 0 bases at J; junction bases unmatched: 8. CDR1 is ENHRY, CDR2 SYGVKD, per germline. This CDR3 is built from 18 residues.

A single count supports this clone. The V gene is TRBV5-1, the J gene TRBJ2-1; 12 bases line up with TRBD2. CDR3 length: 20 residues. V shed 4 bases and J 0 bases; nucleotides not matched to a gene: 14. CDR1 is SGHRS, CDR2 YFSETQ, per germline. The CDR3 loop is CASSHPSGRAPESSYNEQFF. DNA for the CDR3: TGCGCCAGCAGCCACCCTAGCGGGAGGGCCCCCGAGAGCTCCTACAATGAGCAGTTCTTC. Using reference TRBV5-1 and TRBJ2-1 for the parts outside the CDR3, the full variable domain is KAGVTQTPRYLIKTRGQQVTLSCSPISGHRSVSWYQQTPGQGLQFLFEYFSETQRNKGNFPGRFSGRQFSNSRSEMNVSTLELGDSALYLCASSHPSGRAPESSYNEQFFGPGTRLTVL.

The chain carries TRBV2 and TRBJ2-5, with D unclear. The J call may be wrong; the DNA end is better matched by TRBJ2-7. Germline CDR1 SNHLY, CDR2 FYNNEI. The CDR3 totals 12 residues. The CDR3 region has the DNA TGTGCCAGCAGTGAGCGGACCTACGAGCAGTACTTC. This gives the protein CASSERTYEQYF.